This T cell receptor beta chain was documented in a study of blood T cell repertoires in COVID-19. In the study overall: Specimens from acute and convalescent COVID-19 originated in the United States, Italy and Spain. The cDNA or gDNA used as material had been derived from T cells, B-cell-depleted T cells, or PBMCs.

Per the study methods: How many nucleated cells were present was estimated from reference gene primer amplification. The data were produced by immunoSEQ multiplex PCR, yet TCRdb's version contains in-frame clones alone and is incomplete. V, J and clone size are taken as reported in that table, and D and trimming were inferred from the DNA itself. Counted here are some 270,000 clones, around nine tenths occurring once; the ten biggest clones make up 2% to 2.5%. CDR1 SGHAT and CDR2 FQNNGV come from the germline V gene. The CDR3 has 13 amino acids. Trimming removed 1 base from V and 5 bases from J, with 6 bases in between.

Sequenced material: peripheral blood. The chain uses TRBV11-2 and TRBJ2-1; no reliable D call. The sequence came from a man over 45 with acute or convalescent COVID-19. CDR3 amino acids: CASSLGRNNEQFF. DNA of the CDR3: TGTGCCAGCAGCTTAGGCAGGAACAATGAGCAGTTCTTC.